The TCR beta chain under discussion was sequenced for a study of technical replicates of blood from several donors. V lost 1 base and J lost 4; bases outside the gene matches: 1. The CDR3 covers 13 residues. Germline values: CDR1 SGHRS, CDR2 YFSETQ. Remarks on this clone: This specimen includes other DNA sequences encoding the same CDR3.

Method: immunoSEQ multiplex PCR; TCRdb's copy keeps in-frame clones and lacks some. The data hold around 84,000 clones, with roughly 98% observed a single time. Sample: T cells isolated from PBMCs. This TCR was recovered from a human donor in good health. V and J are TRBV5-1 and TRBJ1-2, with 7 bases matching TRBD1. CDR3 DNA sequence: TGCGCCAGCAGCTTGACAGGGGTCTATGGCTACACCTTC. It specifies CASSLTGVYGYTF. Full variable domain (remainder filled in from reference TRBV5-1 and TRBJ1-2): KAGVTQTPRYLIKTRGQQVTLSCSPISGHRSVSWYQQTPGQGLQFLFEYFSETQRNKGNFPGRFSGRQFSNSRSEMNVSTLELGDSALYLCASSLTGVYGYTFGSGTRLTVV.